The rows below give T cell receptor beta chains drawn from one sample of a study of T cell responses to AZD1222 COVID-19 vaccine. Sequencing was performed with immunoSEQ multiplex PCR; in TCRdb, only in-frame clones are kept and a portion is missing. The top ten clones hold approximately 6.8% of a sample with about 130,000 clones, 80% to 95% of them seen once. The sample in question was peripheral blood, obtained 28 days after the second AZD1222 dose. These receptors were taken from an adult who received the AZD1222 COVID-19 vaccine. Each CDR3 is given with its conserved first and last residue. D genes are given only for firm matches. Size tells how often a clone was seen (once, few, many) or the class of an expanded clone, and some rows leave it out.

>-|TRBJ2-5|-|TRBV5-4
CASSFEETQYF
TGTGCCAGCAGCTTCGAAGAGACCCAGTACTTC
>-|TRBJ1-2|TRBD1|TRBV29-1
CSVEGIPGQSSYGYTF
TGCAGCGTTGAGGGGATACCGGGACAGTCAAGCTATGGCTACACCTTC
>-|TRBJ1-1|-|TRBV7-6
CASSFWTVELDTEAFF
TGTGCCAGCAGCTTTTGGACGGTTGAACTAGACACTGAAGCTTTCTTT
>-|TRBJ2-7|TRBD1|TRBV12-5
CASGAPTGGYSEQYF
TGTGCTAGTGGAGCGCCGACAGGGGGCTACTCCGAGCAGTACTTC
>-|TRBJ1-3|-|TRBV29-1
CSGRRSSGNTIYF
TGCAGCGGCCGGCGAAGCTCTGGAAACACCATATATTTT
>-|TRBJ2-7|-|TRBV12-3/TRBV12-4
CASSRTLEQYF
TGTGCCAGCAGCCGGACCCTTGAGCAGTACTTC
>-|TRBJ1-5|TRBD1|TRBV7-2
CASSPRQGVGQPQHF
TGTGCCAGCAGCCCGAGACAGGGGGTTGGGCAGCCCCAGCATTTT
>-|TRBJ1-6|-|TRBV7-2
CASSLDRAGYSPLHF
TGTGCCAGCAGCTTAGATCGAGCGGGTTATTCACCCCTCCACTTT
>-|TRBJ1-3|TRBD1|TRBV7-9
CASSLGGGGLDRGTIYF
TGTGCCAGCAGCTTAGGGGGCGGAGGACTCGACAGGGGAACCATATATTTT
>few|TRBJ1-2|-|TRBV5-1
CASSADGNYGYTF
TGCGCCAGCAGCGCCGACGGAAACTATGGCTACACCTTC
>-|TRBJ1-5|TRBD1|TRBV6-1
CASSDQWGTGGNQPQHF
TGTGCCAGCAGTGATCAATGGGGGACAGGGGGCAATCAGCCCCAGCATTTT
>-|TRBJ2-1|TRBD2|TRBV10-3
CAISVTSGDTEQFF
TGTGCCATCAGTGTAACTAGCGGGGACACTGAGCAGTTCTTC
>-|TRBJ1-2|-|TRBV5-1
CASSPGSGGQDYGYTF
TGCGCCAGCAGCCCCGGCTCGGGGGGGCAGGACTATGGCTACACCTTC
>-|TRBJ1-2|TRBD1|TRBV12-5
CASGTFTTGDRLGYTF
TGTGCTAGTGGCACGTTCACAACAGGGGATCGGTTGGGCTACACCTTC
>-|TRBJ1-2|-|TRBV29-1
CSASGQNYGYTF
TGCAGCGCAAGCGGACAGAACTATGGCTACACCTTC
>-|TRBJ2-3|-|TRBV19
CASSILPSYSRGIGDTQYF
TGTGCCAGTAGTATTCTCCCTTCCTACAGTAGGGGAATTGGAGATACGCAGTATTTT
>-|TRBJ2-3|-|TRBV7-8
CASSLTELTDTQYF
TGTGCCAGCAGCTTAACAGAACTCACGGATACGCAGTATTTT
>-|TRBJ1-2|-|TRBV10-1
CASRGWGGIHRPLCGYTF
TGCGCCAGCAGGGGCTGGGGCGGGATTCACCGACCCTTATGTGGCTACACCTTC
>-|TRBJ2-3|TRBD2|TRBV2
CASSERGGATDTQYF
TGTGCCAGCAGTGAACGGGGGGGGGCCACAGATACGCAGTATTTT
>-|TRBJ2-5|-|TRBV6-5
CASRRGQETQYF
TGTGCCAGCAGGAGGGGCCAAGAGACCCAGTACTTC
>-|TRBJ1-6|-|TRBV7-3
CASSPGENSPLHF
TGTGCCAGCAGCCCAGGGGAGAATTCACCCCTCCACTTT
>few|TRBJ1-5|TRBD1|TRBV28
CASSSASQGGTQPQHF
TGTGCCAGCAGTAGCGCCTCACAGGGGGGAACTCAGCCCCAGCATTTT
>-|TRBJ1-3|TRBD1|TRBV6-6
CASSRQGSSSGNTIYF
TGTGCCAGCAGTCGACAGGGATCAAGCTCTGGAAACACCATATATTTT
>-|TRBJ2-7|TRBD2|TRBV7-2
CASSLAVASGYYEQYF
TGTGCCAGCAGCTTAGCGGTTGCTAGCGGGTACTACGAGCAGTACTTC
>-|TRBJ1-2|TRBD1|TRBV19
CASSPGTVRLGYTF
TGTGCCAGTAGCCCAGGGACAGTTCGTCTCGGCTACACCTTC
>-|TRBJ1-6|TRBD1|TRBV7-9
CASSLKQGALDSPLHF
TGTGCCAGCAGCTTAAAACAGGGGGCATTGGATTCACCCCTCCACTTT
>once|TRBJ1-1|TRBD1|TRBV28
CASSPTRQGSATEAFF
TGTGCCAGCAGCCCAACACGACAGGGCAGCGCGACTGAAGCTTTCTTT
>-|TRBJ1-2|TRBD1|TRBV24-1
CATSDAGQDNYGYTF
TGTGCCACCAGTGATGCGGGACAGGACAACTATGGCTACACCTTC
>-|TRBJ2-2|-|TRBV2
CASRGDGLAGELFF
TGTGCCAGCAGAGGTGATGGGTTGGCCGGGGAGCTGTTTTTT
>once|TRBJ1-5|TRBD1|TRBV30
CAWSDGKDRTVDPQHF
TGTGCCTGGAGTGACGGAAAGGACAGGACGGTGGATCCCCAGCATTTT
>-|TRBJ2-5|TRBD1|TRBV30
CAWSRTGGGETQYF
TGTGCCTGGAGTCGGACAGGGGGAGGAGAGACCCAGTACTTC
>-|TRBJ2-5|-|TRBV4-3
CASSPRGRETQYF
TGCGCCAGCAGTCCCAGGGGCCGGGAGACCCAGTACTTC
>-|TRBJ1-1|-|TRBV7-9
CASRPHGNTEAFF
TGTGCCAGCCGTCCCCATGGGAACACTGAAGCTTTCTTT
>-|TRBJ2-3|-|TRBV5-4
CASSFPNSQLTDTQYF
TGTGCCAGCAGCTTCCCTAATTCACAACTCACAGATACGCAGTATTTT
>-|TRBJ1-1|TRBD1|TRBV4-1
CASSQYPAGGVLNTEAFF
TGCGCCAGCAGCCAATACCCCGCAGGGGGCGTATTGAACACTGAAGCTTTCTTT
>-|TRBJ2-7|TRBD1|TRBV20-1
CSAGDSYEQYF
TGCAGTGCCGGGGACAGCTACGAGCAGTACTTC
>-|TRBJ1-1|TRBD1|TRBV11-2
CASSVQGSGEAFF
TGTGCCAGCAGCGTACAGGGGAGTGGTGAAGCTTTCTTT
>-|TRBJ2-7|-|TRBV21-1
CASSSVPTRPHSYEQYF
TGTGCCAGCAGCAGCGTACCGACTAGACCACACTCCTACGAGCAGTACTTC
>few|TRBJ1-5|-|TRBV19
CASQPGAVNQPQHF
TGTGCCAGCCAGCCGGGGGCAGTAAATCAGCCCCAGCATTTT
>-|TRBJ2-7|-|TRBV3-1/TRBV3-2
CASSSDYEQYF
TGTGCCAGCAGTTCTGACTACGAGCAGTACTTC
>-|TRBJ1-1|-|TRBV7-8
CASTLNAGMGMNTEAFF
TGTGCCAGCACCTTAAACGCGGGAATGGGCATGAACACTGAAGCTTTCTTT
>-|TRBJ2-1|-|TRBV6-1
CASSEELWVSETLGEQFF
TGTGCCAGCAGTGAAGAGTTGTGGGTCTCGGAGACTTTGGGTGAGCAGTTCTTC
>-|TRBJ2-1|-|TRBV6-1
CASSGGGAGKLREQFF
TGTGCCAGCAGTGGAGGCGGGGCGGGCAAACTTCGAGAGCAGTTCTTC
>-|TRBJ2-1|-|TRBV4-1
CATRGGLADNEQFF
TGCGCCACCAGAGGGGGGCTAGCGGACAATGAGCAGTTCTTC
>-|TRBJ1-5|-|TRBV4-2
CASHGGGNQPQHF
TGTGCCAGCCATGGGGGGGGCAATCAGCCCCAGCATTTT
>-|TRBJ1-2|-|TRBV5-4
CASSPGRGGYTF
TGTGCCAGCAGCCCCGGACGGGGTGGCTACACCTTC
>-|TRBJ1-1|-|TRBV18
CASSPRVQRQGTEAFF
TGTGCCAGCTCACCGAGGGTACAGCGCCAGGGCACTGAAGCTTTCTTT
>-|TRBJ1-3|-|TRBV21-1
CASRGECDSNDSSGNTIYF
TGTGCCAGCCGGGGAGAATGCGACAGTAATGATAGCTCTGGAAACACCATATATTTT
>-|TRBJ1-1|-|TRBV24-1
CATSDPEGTEAFF
TGTGCCACCAGTGACCCTGAAGGCACTGAAGCTTTCTTT
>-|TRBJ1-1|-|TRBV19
CASSPDGKNTEAFF
TGTGCCAGTAGCCCCGACGGGAAGAACACTGAAGCTTTCTTT
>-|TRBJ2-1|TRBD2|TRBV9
CASSVEGAGGQFF
TGTGCCAGCAGCGTAGAAGGGGCGGGAGGTCAGTTCTTC
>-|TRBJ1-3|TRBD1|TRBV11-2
CASSLVARGPGNTIYF
TGTGCCAGCAGCTTAGTGGCCAGGGGGCCTGGAAACACCATATATTTT
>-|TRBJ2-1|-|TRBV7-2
CASSLLPNAINEQFF
TGTGCCAGCAGCTTACTTCCGAACGCGATTAATGAGCAGTTCTTC
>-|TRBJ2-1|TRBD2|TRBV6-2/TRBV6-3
CASSYSSSGGNEQFF
TGTGCCAGCAGTTACTCCTCTAGCGGGGGGAATGAGCAGTTCTTC
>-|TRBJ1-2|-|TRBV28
CASRLGFDYGYTF
TGTGCCAGCAGACTGGGGTTTGACTATGGCTACACCTTC
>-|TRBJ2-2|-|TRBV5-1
CASTRTDTGELFF
TGCGCCAGCACTCGGACAGACACCGGGGAGCTGTTTTTT
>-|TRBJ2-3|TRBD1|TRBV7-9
CASSLDGDRGGDTQYF
TGTGCCAGCAGCTTAGATGGGGACAGGGGTGGGGATACGCAGTATTTT
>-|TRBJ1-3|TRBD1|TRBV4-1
CASSQGRWDRGHGNTIYF
TGCGCCAGCAGCCAAGGACGGTGGGACAGGGGGCATGGAAACACCATATATTTT
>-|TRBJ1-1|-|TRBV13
CASSPRTSRNTEAFF
TGTGCCAGCAGCCCCAGGACATCCAGGAACACTGAAGCTTTCTTT